This T cell receptor beta chain stems from a study of T cell repertoires in cytomegalovirus infection. Study-wide context: The study used recently identified HLA-C-restricted and well-studied HLA-B-restricted CMV epitopes. Shared public TCR beta signatures pointed to both CMV infection and a matching HLA type. Study observations and caveats: The study identified carriers of CMV plus the relevant HLA from cumulative public TCR beta family frequency. HLA-C-restricted, CMV-specific TCR beta clonotypes were dominant ex vivo.

Between the trimmed V and J ends, which lost 4 bases and 0 bases, there was a span of 12 bases. The CDR3 loop spans 15 amino acids. Germline assignment: CDR1 MDHEN and CDR2 SYDVKM. TCRdb re-analysed the reads in MiXCR, keeping a single row per CDR3 protein. The sample has around 230,000 distinct CDR3 sequences, 35% to 40% seen once. In regard to this clonotype: Its antigen is currently unknown.

The gene calls are TRBV28 and TRBJ1-1; the D is unclear. Sample: CD8+ T cells from cultured PBMCs, taken from culture after CMV antigen stimulation. This clonotype was sampled from a human donor in good health (CMV status not recorded). Some clones in this sample may be carry-over from other donors' samples. The CDR3 DNA sequence: TGTGCCAGCAGTTGGACCGGGCTCCTGAACACTGAAGCTTTCTTT. It encodes CASSWTGLLNTEAFF.